This entry describes one TCR beta chain. What it recognizes is unknown. These data come from a study of OX40 agonist ivuxolimab in advanced cancers. Whole-study findings and limits: Certain nonresponders likewise exhibited a low normalized T-cell clonal expansion.

This table comes from immunoSEQ multiplex PCR, and its TCRdb copy is limited to in-frame clones, with some not included. Of tens of thousands of clones listed, roughly 80% are singletons. The CDR3 is 15 residues long. CDR1 is LNHDA, CDR2 SQIVND, per germline (reference sequence). After removal of 5 bases from V and 2 bases from J, the junction contained 6 bases not matched to a gene. Here the sequenced sample was CD4+ or CD8+ T cells sorted from blood, taken in a trial of the OX40 agonist ivuxolimab. The receptor's source is an adult with an advanced solid tumor such as melanoma, head and neck, liver or kidney cancer. The J gene is TRBJ2-1, the V gene TRBV19, with 7 bases identical to TRBD2. CDR3: CASSRASGAYNEQFF. CDR3 sequence (DNA): TGTGCCAGTAGTCGTGCTAGCGGAGCCTACAATGAGCAGTTCTTC.